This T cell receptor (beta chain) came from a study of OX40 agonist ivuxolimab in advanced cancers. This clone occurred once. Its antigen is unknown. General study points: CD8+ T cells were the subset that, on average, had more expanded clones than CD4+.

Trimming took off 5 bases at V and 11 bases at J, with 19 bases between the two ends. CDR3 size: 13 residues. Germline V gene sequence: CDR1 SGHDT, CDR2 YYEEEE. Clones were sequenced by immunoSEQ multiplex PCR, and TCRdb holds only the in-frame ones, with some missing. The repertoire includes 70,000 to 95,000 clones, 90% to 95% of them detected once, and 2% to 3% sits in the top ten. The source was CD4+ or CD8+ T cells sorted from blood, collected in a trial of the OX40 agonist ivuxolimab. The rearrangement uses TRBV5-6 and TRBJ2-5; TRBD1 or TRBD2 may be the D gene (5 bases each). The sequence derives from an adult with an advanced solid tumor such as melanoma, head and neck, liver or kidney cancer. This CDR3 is CASRPQGLGEQYF. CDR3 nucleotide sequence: TGTGCCAGCAGGCCGCAGGGCCTCGGGGAGCAGTACTTC.